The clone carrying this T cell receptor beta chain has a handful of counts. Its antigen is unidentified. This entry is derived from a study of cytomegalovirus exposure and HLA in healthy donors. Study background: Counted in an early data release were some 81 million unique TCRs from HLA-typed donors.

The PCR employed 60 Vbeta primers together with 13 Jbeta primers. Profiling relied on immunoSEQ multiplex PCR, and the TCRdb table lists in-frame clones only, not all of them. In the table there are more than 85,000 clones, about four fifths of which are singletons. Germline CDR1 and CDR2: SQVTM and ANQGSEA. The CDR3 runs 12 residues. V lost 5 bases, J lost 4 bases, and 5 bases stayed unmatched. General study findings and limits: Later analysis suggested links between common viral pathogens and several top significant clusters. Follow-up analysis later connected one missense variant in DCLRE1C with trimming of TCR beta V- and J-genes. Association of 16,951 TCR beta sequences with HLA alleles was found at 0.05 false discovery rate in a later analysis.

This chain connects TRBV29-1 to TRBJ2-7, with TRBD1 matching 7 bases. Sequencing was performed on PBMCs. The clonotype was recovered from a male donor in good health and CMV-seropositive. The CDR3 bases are TGCAGCGTTAGTGACAGGGTTTACGAGCAGTACTTC. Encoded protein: CSVSDRVYEQYF.